The sequence of this T cell receptor beta chain was determined in a study of T-cell reconstitution after alpha-beta-depleted transplantation in children. The study's findings and limits: Counts and diversity of T cells one year after transplant came mostly from newly produced T cells. After transplant, at about two months, alpha-beta T cells were reportedly derived from several hundred expanded graft clones. Several patients had high TCRbeta diversity at day 60; it came from surviving recipient T cells and thymic progenitors.

V lost 2 bases to trimming and J lost 5 bases; unmatched junction nucleotides: 3. CDR1 and CDR2 (germline): LGHDT, YNNKEL (reference sequence). The length of the CDR3 is 14 residues. Preparation of the TCRbeta library used unique molecular identifiers. TCRdb reanalysed the PCR reads using MiXCR and keeps one entry per CDR3 protein. The sample yields roughly 300,000 distinct CDR3 sequences, roughly 10% seen once. About this clonotype itself: Its specificity is unknown.

The TCR originated in a male patient between 2 and 9 years old who had a stem cell transplant for chronic granulomatous disease, so the T cells may come from the graft donor. The sample was peripheral blood, taken 180 days after TCRalphabeta/CD19-depleted stem cell transplant. The rearrangement links TRBV3-1 to TRBJ1-2; TRBD1 matches 9 bases. The CDR3 spells CASSQTGGRYGYTF. The CDR3 DNA reads TGTGCCAGCAGCCAAACAGGGGGCAGGTATGGCTACACCTTC.